The present T cell receptor (beta chain) was sequenced within a study of CD8+ T cells in alopecia areata. The CDR3 sequence is 12 residues long. The germline V and J ends were trimmed by 5 bases and 2 bases, with 6 bases remaining between them. Germline CDR1 reads MDHEN; CDR2 reads SYDVKM. After isolation, RNA underwent reverse transcription to generate cDNA as the sequencing template. The method was immunoSEQ multiplex PCR; TCRdb's version includes in-frame clones alone and lacks a portion of them. The repertoire consists of approximately 89,000 clones, with over 40% occurring once and the leading ten covering around 0.8%.

V is TRBV28 and J is TRBJ2-5, with unresolved D. The TCR sequence derives from a human donor with alopecia areata. Sequenced material: CD4+ T cells sorted from blood. CDR3 nucleotide sequence: TGTGCCAGCAGTCCCGGTCAAGAGACCCAGTACTTC. Its translation is CASSPGQETQYF.